This T cell receptor beta chain comes out of a study of response to subunit inactivated influenza vaccine. This clonotype was detected only a few times. Its antigen is not known. Study-level results: Authors suggested each seasonal influenza vaccination recruits few new T cells.

TCRdb called the RT-PCR reads again in MiXCR, with one record for every CDR3 protein. The data hold hundreds of thousands of distinct CDR3 sequences, with 15% to 17% observed a single time. Germline CDR1 reads SGHRS; CDR2 reads YFSETQ. V lost 4 bases to trimming and J lost 5 bases; unmatched junction nucleotides: 8. The CDR3 covers 15 residues. This specimen consisted of PBMCs from blood, obtained roughly 13 days after vaccination. V gene TRBV5-1 combines with J gene TRBJ2-5, with 10 bases fitting TRBD1. The clonotype originates from a man aged 45 to 65 who received an inactivated influenza vaccine. The CDR3 DNA reads as TGCGCCAGCAGCGCACGACAGGGGGCGGGGGAGACCCAGTACTTC. Translating it yields CASSARQGAGETQYF.